This is a list of T cell receptor beta chains from one sample in a study of Graves' ophthalmopathy and Graves' hyperthyroidism. TCRdb re-called the multiplex PCR reads through MiXCR, storing one row per CDR3 protein. This table has 150,000 to 200,000 distinct CDR3 sequences, over 35% appearing once. Sequencing was carried out using peripheral blood. The receptors come from a woman between 35 and 50 years old with Graves' ophthalmopathy. Each CDR3 is given with its conserved first and last residue. The order of the fields is D gene, J gene, clone size, V gene, CDR3 protein, CDR3 DNA. The D gene is left open where the match is weak. Expanded clones get a size class; other rows say once, few or many, or leave the size out.

- TRBJ1-1 - TRBV7-2 CASSPQAATEAFF TGTGCCAGCAGCCCTCAGGCGGCCACTGAAGCTTTCTTT
- TRBJ1-1 many TRBV27 CASSLSSKLNTEAFF TGTGCCAGCAGTTTAAGTTCCAAGCTTAACACTGAAGCTTTCTTT
- TRBJ1-1 once TRBV4-3 CASSPQGDGITEAFF TGCGCCAGCAGCCCCCAAGGGGACGGGATCACTGAAGCTTTCTTT
- TRBJ1-5 many TRBV4-3 CASSQDLSSNQPQHF TGCGCCAGCAGCCAAGATTTATCTAGCAATCAGCCCCAGCATTTT
- TRBJ1-5 few TRBV6-5 CASSYNSDQPQHF TGTGCCAGCAGTTACAACAGCGATCAGCCCCAGCATTTT
- TRBJ1-6 - TRBV12-5 CASGRPDNKQGRGYNSPLHF TGTGCTAGTGGCCGGCCAGACAATAAACAGGGAAGAGGGTATAATTCACCCCTCCACTTT
- TRBJ1-2 - TRBV28 CASSRGGLFGYTF TGTGCCAGCAGCCGCGGGGGCTTATTTGGCTACACCTTC
- TRBJ2-4 - TRBV28 CASTRVGVLGHIQYF TGTGCCAGCACCCGCGTGGGGGTCTTGGGGCACATTCAGTACTTC
- TRBJ2-2 many TRBV7-9 CASSVLASGTGELFF TGTGCCAGCAGCGTGCTAGCTTCGGGCACCGGGGAGCTGTTTTTT
- TRBJ1-3 - TRBV6-5 CASSASMDTIYF TGTGCCAGCAGTGCCTCGATGGACACCATATATTTT
TRBD1 TRBJ1-2 many TRBV5-6 CASSGGQGNYGYTF TGTGCCAGCAGCGGGGGACAGGGAAACTATGGCTACACCTTC
TRBD1 TRBJ1-1 - TRBV20-1 CSVKTGGQNTEAFF TGCAGTGTCAAGACAGGGGGCCAGAACACTGAAGCTTTCTTT
- TRBJ2-5 - TRBV12-3/TRBV12-4 CASRPRRPEGETQYF TGTGCCAGCAGACCCCGTAGACCCGAAGGGGAGACCCAGTACTTC
TRBD1 TRBJ1-6 - TRBV6-5 CASSYSTGGGNSPLHF TGTGCCAGCAGTTACTCGACAGGGGGCGGTAATTCACCCCTCCACTTT
TRBD1 TRBJ1-1 many TRBV20-1 CSARGQGGRVTEAFF TGCAGTGCTAGAGGACAGGGTGGGAGAGTCACTGAAGCTTTCTTT
TRBD1 TRBJ1-1 many TRBV27 CASSYEGAITEAFF TGTGCCAGCAGTTATGAGGGGGCGATCACTGAAGCTTTCTTT
- TRBJ1-2 many TRBV6-2/TRBV6-3 CASRPLTGGENYGYTF TGTGCCAGCAGGCCCCTTACCGGGGGCGAAAACTATGGCTACACCTTC
TRBD2 TRBJ2-5 many TRBV20-1 CSATRLAGSGGGGETQYF TGCAGTGCTACCCGACTAGCGGGAAGCGGGGGGGGAGGAGAGACCCAGTACTTC